The 15 T cell receptor beta chains presented below share a single source sample, sequenced in a study of blood T cell repertoires in COVID-19 (dated by TCRdb to about 2020). Receptor libraries were prepared by the immunoSEQ multiplex PCR assay. Drawn from immuneACCESS, this table holds only the in-frame rearrangements with V and J called that TCRdb kept. Clones are partly lost; checked studies trace under half to an unresolved V gene and leave the rest unexplained. The sample profile shows 220,000 or so clones; roughly 89% of them were found once. 6.8% of the sample belongs to the ten largest clones. The sequenced material came from PBMCs or T cells enriched from blood (not recorded which). These TCRs come from a middle-aged woman who had recovered from COVID-19.

This clone was counted only a few times. This sequence joins TRBV23-1 and TRBJ2-7, with TRBD2 matching 11 bases. TRBV23-1 is an ORF, and what it does is uncertain. V shed 0 bases and J 0 bases; nucleotides not matched to a gene: 4. This CDR3 is built from 17 residues. Here the CDR3 DNA reads TGCGCCAGCAGTCAATCCCGACTAGCGGGGTCCTCCTACGAGCAGTACGTC. Encoded protein: CASSQSRLAGSSYEQYV.

The CDR3 protein is CASSQQGPSTDTQYF. CDR3 coding DNA: TGCGCCAGCAGCCAACAGGGCCCTAGCACAGATACGCAGTATTTT. This chain uses TRBV5-1 with TRBJ2-3; D is perhaps TRBD1 (6 bases). This CDR3 region has 15 residues. The germline V gene has CDR1 SGHRS and CDR2 YFSETQ. V lost 4 bases and J lost 0, with 12 bases in between.

V gene TRBV28 combines with J gene TRBJ2-2, with 13 bases that match TRBD2. The V and J ends lost 6 bases and 8 bases, in that order; junction bases with no gene match: 15. The germline CDR1 and CDR2 sequences are MDHEN and SYDVKM. The CDR3 is 18 amino acids. Here the CDR3 DNA reads TGTGCCAGCAGCCTGTTGCCCGGGACTAGCGGGAAACTGGGGGAGCTGTTTTTT. The encoded protein is CASSLLPGTSGKLGELFF.

The V gene is TRBV21-1, the J gene TRBJ2-7; the table's D call of TRBD2 was not tested on the DNA. TRBV21-1 is termed a pseudogene. The CDR3 totals 17 residues. In DNA, the CDR3 is TGTGCCAGCAGCAGGGTCCACTTTGCGGGACCTCCCTACGAGCAGTACTTC. Its protein is CASSRVHFAGPPYEQYF.

The chain links TRBV2 to TRBJ1-5, with D possibly TRBD1 on 5 matching bases. The CDR3 totals 15 residues. Trimming left V 4 bases short and J 0 bases short, with 10 bases between. CDR1 is SNHLY, CDR2 FYNNEI, per germline. The CDR3 sequence: CASSGTDNSNQPQHF. CDR3 sequence (DNA): TGTGCCAGCAGTGGTACGGACAATAGCAATCAGCCCCAGCATTTT.

The chain joins TRBV7-2 to TRBJ2-1; perhaps TRBD1 as D (6 bases). The V end was cut by 5 bases, the J end by 0 bases, with 17 bases between. Per germline, CDR1 SGHTA and CDR2 FQGNSA. The CDR3 has 17 amino acids. The CDR3 protein is CASSLRPGASSYNEQFF. In DNA form, the CDR3 reads TGTGCCAGCAGCCTACGCCCAGGGGCGAGCTCCTACAATGAGCAGTTCTTC.

This sequence joins TRBV5-6 and TRBJ2-2, with 8 bases lining up with TRBD1. Germline values: CDR1 SGHDT, CDR2 YYEEEE. V gave up 0 bases and J gave up 2 bases; unmatched junction bases: 3. The CDR3 has 16 residues. This CDR3 reads CASSLVGQGNTGELFF. The CDR3 nucleotides read TGTGCCAGCAGCTTGGTTGGACAGGGAAACACCGGGGAGCTGTTTTTT.

The gene calls are TRBV10-3 and TRBJ1-1; 10 bases are a match to TRBD1. The germline V gene has CDR1 ENHRY and CDR2 SYGVKD. The CDR3 runs 13 residues. Germline trimming cut 7 bases from V and 11 bases from J; bases unmatched to any gene: 10. As DNA, the CDR3 is TGTGCCATCATGTGGGACAGGGGCTCGGCCGCTTTCTTT. Translating gives CAIMWDRGSAAFF.

This clone has a single count. CDR3 loop: CASRETGGSEKLFF. DNA for the CDR3: TGTGCCAGCAGGGAGACAGGGGGTAGTGAAAAACTGTTTTTT. The chain combines TRBV2 with TRBJ1-4, with 9 bases identical to TRBD1. From germline, CDR1 is SNHLY and CDR2 FYNNEI. The CDR3 runs to 14 residues. V lost 6 bases and J lost 7; bases outside the gene matches: 6.

A single count supports this clone. The J gene is TRBJ2-3, the V gene TRBV7-8, with TRBD2 as a possible D gene (5 bases). Germline V gene sequence: CDR1 SGHVS, CDR2 FQNEAQ. CDR3 length: 14 residues. V shed 1 base and J shed 2 bases, with 7 bases lying between them. CDR3 protein: CASSLGTFTDTQYF. The CDR3 DNA is TGTGCCAGCAGCTTAGGGACTTTCACAGATACGCAGTATTTT.

The chain links TRBV24-1 to TRBJ2-3; D uncertain. The CDR3 extends over 10 amino acids. Per germline, CDR1 KGHDR and CDR2 SFDVKD. The V and J ends lost 9 bases and 6 bases respectively, with 6 bases between them. The DNA of the CDR3 is TGTGCCACCGGAGAGGATACGCAGTATTTT. This translates into CATGEDTQYF.

The rearrangement joins TRBV5-4 to TRBJ2-3; 11 bases are a match to TRBD2. The CDR3 runs 15 residues. Per germline, CDR1 SGHNT and CDR2 YYREEE (reference sequence). J gave up 6 bases and V 2 bases, and 5 bases lay outside the gene matches. The CDR3 DNA reads as TGTGCCAGCAGCTTTTTACTAGCGGGAGACGATACGCAGTATTTT. Translation gives CASSFLLAGDDTQYF. The full variable domain, its missing parts supplied by reference TRBV5-4 and TRBJ2-3, is ETGVTQSPTHLIKTRGQQVTLRCSSQSGHNTVSWYQQALGQGPQFIFQYYREEENGRGNFPPRFSGLQFPNYSSELNVNALELDDSALYLCASSFLLAGDDTQYFGPGTRLTVL.

CDR3 bases: TGTGCCAGCAAAAGGACAGGGGGGGACACTGAAGCTTTCTTT. It yields the protein CASKRTGGDTEAFF. The chain carries TRBV2 and TRBJ1-1, with 10 bases that match TRBD1. This CDR3 has 14 amino acids. Germline loops: CDR1 SNHLY, CDR2 FYNNEI. V lost 7 bases, J lost 3 bases, and 5 bases stayed unmatched. Full variable domain (missing parts from reference TRBV2 and TRBJ1-1): EPEVTQTPSHQVTQMGQEVILRCVPISNHLYFYWYRQILGQKVEFLVSFYNNEISEKSEIFDDQFSVERPDGSNFTLKIRSTKLEDSAMYFCASKRTGGDTEAFFGQGTRLTVV.

The chain uses TRBV9 and TRBJ1-3; TRBD1 is a possible D gene (5 bases). Germline CDR1 SGDLS, CDR2 YYNGEE. The ends were cut back, 0 bases at V and 5 bases at J, with 12 bases in the middle. The CDR3 spans 15 residues. As DNA, the CDR3 is TGTGCCAGCAGCGTAGATCTCCCAGGGAGAAACACCATATATTTT. This gives the protein CASSVDLPGRNTIYF.

The CDR3 loop reads CAWTGAIYGYTF. The CDR3 DNA follows: TGTGCCTGGACAGGGGCGATATATGGCTACACCTTC. This chain uses TRBV30 with TRBJ1-2; possibly TRBD1 for D (6 bases). This CDR3 is 12 amino acids long. The V gene's germline CDR1 is GTSNPN and CDR2 SVGIG (reference sequence). V lost 4 bases to trimming and J lost 5 bases, with 11 bases between them.